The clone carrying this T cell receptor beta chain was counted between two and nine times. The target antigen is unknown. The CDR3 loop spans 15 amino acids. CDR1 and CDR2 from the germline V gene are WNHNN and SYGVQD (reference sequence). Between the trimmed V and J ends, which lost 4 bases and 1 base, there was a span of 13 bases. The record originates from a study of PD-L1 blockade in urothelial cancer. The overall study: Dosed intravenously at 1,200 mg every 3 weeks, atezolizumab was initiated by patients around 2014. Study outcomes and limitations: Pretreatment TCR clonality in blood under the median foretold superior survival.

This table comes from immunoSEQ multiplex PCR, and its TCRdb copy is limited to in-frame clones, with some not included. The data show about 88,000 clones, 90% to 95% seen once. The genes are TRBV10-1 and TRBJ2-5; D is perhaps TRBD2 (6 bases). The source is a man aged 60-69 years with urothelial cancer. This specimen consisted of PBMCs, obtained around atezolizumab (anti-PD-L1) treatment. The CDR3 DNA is TGCGCCAGCAGTGTCGGGGGAGCCTCCCAAGAGACCCAGTACTTC. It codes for CASSVGGASQETQYF.